A selection of T cell receptor beta chains follows, all from one sample in a study of post-analysis software for immune sequencing data. TCRdb independently ran MiXCR on the PCR reads; one entry per CDR3 protein. The sample lists fewer than 850,000 distinct CDR3 sequences, roughly 50% occurring once. Sequenced: blood. These receptors were collected from a girl aged 5 to 17 with multiple sclerosis. CDR3s include the opening cysteine and the closing phenylalanine or tryptophan. A D gene is named only where the DNA matches it firmly. Clone size is stated in some rows and not others, as once, few, many or a class when expanded.

size: .; V: TRBV24-1; J: TRBJ2-3; D: .; CDR3: CATSDLRSGTDTQYF; DNA: TGTGCCACCAGTGATTTGCGTAGCGGCACAGATACGCAGTATTTT
size: .; V: TRBV6-6; J: TRBJ2-1; D: .; CDR3: CASSYSSLAGRGNEQFF; DNA: TGTGCCAGCAGTTACTCGTCTCTAGCAGGAAGGGGCAATGAGCAGTTCTTC
size: .; V: TRBV6-2/TRBV6-3; J: TRBJ1-6; D: .; CDR3: CASSYGGLTNSPLHF; DNA: TGTGCCAGCAGTTACGGGGGCTTAACGAATTCACCCCTCCACTTT
size: .; V: TRBV10-3; J: TRBJ2-6; D: TRBD1; CDR3: CAIGEGAPGANVLTF; DNA: TGCGCCATCGGAGAGGGGGCACCCGGGGCCAACGTCCTGACTTTC
size: .; V: TRBV5-1; J: TRBJ1-2; D: .; CDR3: CASSAGPPRDYGYTF; DNA: TGCGCCAGCAGCGCGGGACCACCCCGGGACTATGGCTACACCTTC
size: .; V: TRBV20-1; J: TRBJ1-1; D: .; CDR3: CSAPARRLTEAFF; DNA: TGCAGTGCTCCAGCCCGGCGGCTCACTGAAGCTTTCTTT
size: .; V: TRBV6-2/TRBV6-3; J: TRBJ2-4; D: .; CDR3: CASSRISGQSVAKNIQYF; DNA: TGTGCCAGCAGTCGCATTTCCGGACAGTCCGTAGCCAAAAACATTCAGTACTTC
size: .; V: TRBV7-9; J: TRBJ2-3; D: .; CDR3: CASSLVAGPPDTQYF; DNA: TGTGCCAGCAGCTTAGTGGCGGGACCGCCGGATACGCAGTATTTT
size: .; V: TRBV7-2; J: TRBJ1-4; D: TRBD1; CDR3: CASSSEDRVHEKLFF; DNA: TGTGCCAGCAGCTCCGAGGACAGGGTTCATGAAAAACTGTTTTTT
size: .; V: TRBV5-1; J: TRBJ2-1; D: TRBD1; CDR3: CASSLETTGDQQFF; DNA: TGCGCCAGCAGCTTGGAAACGACAGGGGATCAGCAGTTCTTC
size: once; V: TRBV7-9; J: TRBJ2-1; D: .; CDR3: CASSLTRGGLDNEQFF; DNA: TGTGCCAGCAGCTTAACGCGCGGGGGCTTAGACAATGAGCAGTTCTTC
size: few; V: TRBV6-5; J: TRBJ2-7; D: TRBD2; CDR3: CASREREGSYEQYF; DNA: TGTGCCAGCAGAGAGCGGGAAGGATCCTACGAGCAGTACTTC
size: .; V: TRBV4-1; J: TRBJ2-3; D: .; CDR3: CASSEGTTTYTQYF; DNA: TGCGCCAGCAGCGAGGGGACCACAACTTATACGCAGTATTTT
size: .; V: TRBV10-3; J: TRBJ2-1; D: .; CDR3: CAISESGRTNNEQFF; DNA: TGTGCCATCAGTGAGTCGGGACGGACAAACAATGAGCAGTTCTTC
size: .; V: TRBV5-1; J: TRBJ2-1; D: .; CDR3: CASSLADRDEQFF; DNA: TGCGCCAGCAGCTTGGCGGACCGGGATGAGCAGTTCTTC
size: few; V: TRBV11-1; J: TRBJ2-7; D: .; CDR3: CASSFSEYEQYF; DNA: TGTGCCAGCAGCTTTTCGGAATACGAGCAGTACTTC
size: few; V: TRBV7-9; J: TRBJ1-3; D: TRBD1; CDR3: CASSPGTGAGNTIYF; DNA: TGTGCCAGCAGCCCAGGGACAGGGGCTGGAAACACCATATATTTT
size: .; V: TRBV20-1; J: TRBJ2-5; D: TRBD1; CDR3: CSARAGTGWGTQYF; DNA: TGCAGTGCTAGAGCCGGGACAGGGTGGGGGACCCAGTACTTC
size: .; V: TRBV24-1; J: TRBJ2-3; D: .; CDR3: CATSDTKDTQYF; DNA: TGTGCCACCAGTGATACTAAGGATACGCAGTATTTT
size: .; V: TRBV6-5; J: TRBJ2-5; D: .; CDR3: CASSYSLDILGDKETQYF; DNA: TGTGCCAGCAGTTACTCCCTTGACATTTTGGGGGATAAAGAGACCCAGTACTTC
size: .; V: TRBV9; J: TRBJ1-2; D: .; CDR3: CASSTSTGYTF; DNA: TGTGCCAGCAGCACCTCTACTGGCTACACCTTC
size: few; V: TRBV20-1; J: TRBJ2-7; D: TRBD2; CDR3: CSARVWRESSYEQYF; DNA: TGCAGTGCTAGAGTTTGGCGGGAGAGCTCCTACGAGCAGTACTTC
size: few; V: TRBV13; J: TRBJ2-5; D: .; CDR3: CASSLFGNYRETQYF; DNA: TGTGCCAGCAGCTTATTCGGCAACTACCGAGAGACCCAGTACTTC
size: .; V: TRBV6-4; J: TRBJ2-6; D: .; CDR3: CASSDTLTGPLTSGANVLTF; DNA: TGTGCCAGCAGTGACACTCTGACAGGTCCCCTTACCTCTGGGGCCAACGTCCTGACTTTC
size: few; V: TRBV7-2; J: TRBJ2-1; D: .; CDR3: CASSPSVVLTVNEQFF; DNA: TGTGCCAGCAGCCCAAGTGTAGTACTTACAGTCAATGAGCAGTTCTTC
size: few; V: TRBV15; J: TRBJ2-7; D: TRBD2; CDR3: CATSYSRGRDYEQYF; DNA: TGTGCCACCAGCTATTCCCGCGGGAGGGACTACGAGCAGTACTTC
size: .; V: TRBV29-1; J: TRBJ2-5; D: .; CDR3: CSVDRGRPQETQYF; DNA: TGCAGCGTTGACCGGGGGCGACCTCAAGAGACCCAGTACTTC
size: few; V: TRBV7-9; J: TRBJ1-5; D: .; CDR3: CASSPVGGAGSNQPQHF; DNA: TGTGCCAGCAGCCCCGTCGGGGGTGCGGGCAGCAATCAGCCCCAGCATTTT
size: few; V: TRBV29-1; J: TRBJ2-2; D: .; CDR3: CSVEPGHGGELFF; DNA: TGCAGCGTTGAACCAGGGCATGGCGGGGAGCTGTTTTTT
size: .; V: TRBV5-1; J: TRBJ2-1; D: TRBD1; CDR3: CASSHRGLYNEQFF; DNA: TGCGCCAGCAGCCATAGGGGGCTTTACAATGAGCAGTTCTTC
size: .; V: TRBV5-1; J: TRBJ2-4; D: TRBD2; CDR3: CASRSAGRDIQYF; DNA: TGCGCCAGCAGGTCCGCAGGGAGGGACATTCAGTACTTC